The text below deals with one TCR beta chain. The germline V gene has CDR1 SQVTM and CDR2 ANQGSEA. Trimming removed 4 bases from V and 3 bases from J; junction bases left unmatched: 4. The CDR3 has 13 residues. Here immunoSEQ multiplex PCR was the method, and the copy in TCRdb shows in-frame clones only, minus some. The sample has about 490,000 clones, 79% seen once. These data originate in a study of shared clonotypes between healthy human individuals. The sample taken for sequencing was PBMCs. This clonotype originated in a woman in her thirties or forties in good health. Some clones in this sample may be carry-over from other donors' samples. The V gene is TRBV29-1, the J gene TRBJ2-7, with 9 bases matching TRBD1. The CDR3 protein is CSVALTGGYEQYF. The CDR3 DNA reads TGCAGCGTTGCATTGACAGGGGGCTACGAGCAGTACTTC.